One and the same sample provided the 11 T cell receptor beta chains below, sequenced in a study of cytomegalovirus exposure and HLA in healthy donors. 13 Jbeta primers and 60 Vbeta primers were used for the PCR. Produced via immunoSEQ multiplex PCR; TCRdb's table is partial and in-frame only. The sample carries about 150,000 clones, around 72% recorded once. The material sequenced was PBMCs. The receptors were gathered from a man between 35 and 55 years old in good health and CMV-seronegative.

The DNA for the CDR3 is TGTGCCAGCAGCCCCCTTGGGCGGGAGGGTTACAATGAGCAGTTCTTC. Translated: CASSPLGREGYNEQFF. This chain joins TRBV28 and TRBJ2-1, with 9 bases lining up with TRBD2. The CDR3 is made up of 16 amino acids. Germline CDR1 reads MDHEN; CDR2 reads SYDVKM. The J segment lost 4 bases and the V segment lost 6 bases, leaving 10 bases of the junction unmatched.

The DNA for the CDR3 is TGTGCCAGTACCACGGGAGGGAATAATGAAAAACTGTTTTTT. Residues: CASTTGGNNEKLFF. This chain links TRBV19 with TRBJ1-4, with D hard to call. The CDR3 is 14 amino acids. Germline V gene data show CDR1 as LNHDA and CDR2 as SQIVND (reference sequence). The V end lost 7 bases, the J end lost 4 bases, and 13 bases lay between the germline ends.

The chain joins TRBV29-1 to TRBJ2-5; TRBD2 matches at 8 bases. There are 14 residues in the CDR3. After removal of 3 bases from V and 4 bases from J, the junction contained 7 bases not matched to a gene. Germline V gene data show CDR1 as SQVTM and CDR2 as ANQGSEA. The CDR3 nucleotides are TGCAGCGTTGAGAGGTCGGGGGGGCGAGAGACCCAGTACTTC. Encoded protein: CSVERSGGRETQYF.

V and J are TRBV5-1 and TRBJ2-1; 7 bases map to TRBD2. Unmatched junction bases numbered 8, after V lost 0 bases and J lost 8 bases. The CDR3 extends over 15 amino acids. Germline V gene lookup returns CDR1 SGHRS and CDR2 YFSETQ. The CDR3 here is CASSLGTRVGDEQFF. The CDR3, as DNA: TGCGCCAGCAGCTTGGGGACTAGAGTTGGCGATGAGCAGTTCTTC.

The table lists this clone with a few counts. The chain carries TRBV6-5 and TRBJ1-1; perhaps TRBD1 as D (6 bases). The germline V and J ends were trimmed by 6 bases and 11 bases, with 19 bases remaining between them. The germline V gene encodes CDR1 MNHEY and CDR2 SVGAGI. The CDR3 is 13 amino acids. For the CDR3, the DNA is TGTGCCAGCAGGTACAACTTACAGGGTTTGGCTTTCTTT. This translates into CASRYNLQGLAFF.

The rearrangement joins TRBV10-2 to TRBJ2-5; 9 bases map to TRBD1. This CDR3 comprises 11 residues. Germline V gene data show CDR1 as WSHSY and CDR2 as SAAADI. In nucleotides, the CDR3 is TGCACCACAGGGGGCATGGAGACCCAGTACTTC. Translated: CTTGGMETQYF.

CDR3 sequence (DNA): TGTGCCAGCAGTTTAGACGGGACAGGGAAAAGGTCCGGGCAGTTCTTC. Translating gives CASSLDGTGKRSGQFF. The chain links TRBV27 to TRBJ2-1; 9 bases align to TRBD1. The V segment lost 2 bases and the J segment 12 bases; nucleotides outside the gene matches: 14. From germline, CDR1 is MNHEY and CDR2 SMNVEV (reference sequence). This CDR3 is built from 16 residues.

The chain employs TRBV6-5 and TRBJ2-1; 7 bases map to TRBD2. V gave up 0 bases and J gave up 14 bases; unmatched junction bases: 13. The CDR3 has 15 amino acids. Germline CDR1 is MNHEY and CDR2 is SVGAGI. The CDR3 loop is CASSYSGGVAMSEFF. DNA of the CDR3: TGTGCCAGCAGTTACTCTGGGGGGGTAGCAATGAGCGAGTTCTTC.

CDR3: CASAPVRNTEAFF. The CDR3 nucleotides are TGTGCCAGCGCCCCGGTCCGGAACACTGAAGCTTTCTTT. The chain couples TRBV27 to TRBJ1-1; D uncertain. With 8 bases removed from V and 1 base from J, the gap between germline ends came to 11 bases. Germline V CDR1 and CDR2: MNHEY, SMNVEV (reference sequence). This CDR3 is built from 13 residues.

The J gene is TRBJ1-1, the V gene TRBV18; 9 bases fit TRBD1. The germline gives CDR1 KGHSH, CDR2 LQKENI. J was trimmed by 4 bases and V by 3 bases; bases with no gene match: 3. This CDR3 has 14 amino acids. In nucleotides, the CDR3 is TGTGCCAGCTCACCCGACAGGGGGGGCACTGAAGCTTTCTTT. It is translated as CASSPDRGGTEAFF.

This chain links TRBV7-2 with TRBJ2-1, with D tentatively TRBD2 (6 bases). V was clipped by 2 bases and J by 5 bases, with 13 bases between them. CDR1 and CDR2 (germline): SGHTA, FQGNSA. The CDR3 is 15 amino acids. The chain's CDR3 is CASSLMLAVNNEQFF. The CDR3 bases are TGTGCCAGCAGCTTAATGTTAGCGGTTAACAATGAGCAGTTCTTC. The whole variable domain, filled in from reference TRBV7-2 and TRBJ2-1, reads GAGVSQSPSNKVTEKGKDVELRCDPISGHTALYWYRQSLGQGLEFLIYFQGNSAPDKSGLPSDRFSAERTGGSVSTLTIQRTQQEDSAVYLCASSLMLAVNNEQFFGPGTRLTVL.